This TCR beta chain was recovered during a study of siplizumab effects on memory and regulatory T cells (dated by TCRdb to the late 2010s). Regarding the research as a whole: The study examined how the anti-CD2 antibody siplizumab affects alloreactive T-cell subsets in allogeneic mixed lymphocyte reactions built from human PBMCs. The paper as a whole reports these results and caveats: Because sequences below about 10^-5 frequency were poorly captured, only a minor fraction of alloreactive clones could be mapped to unstimulated subsets. No functional confirmation was obtained for the suppressive function of proliferating Tregs from siplizumab cultures. The cumulative frequency of alloreactive sequences that could be traced back to unstimulated CD4+ memory T cells was significantly reduced by siplizumab. Unstimulated naive T cells appeared to be more diverse than memory T cells, and naive cells seemed to make a substantial contribution to the alloresponse. About 75-97% of proliferating CD4+ or CD8+ clones could not be given a naive or memory phenotype. Among mappable alloreactive CD4+ clones, an average Treg-derived fraction of 68.8% was observed with siplizumab, compared with roughly 27% in control reactions.

Sorted unstimulated T cells and proliferating T cells recovered from mixed lymphocyte reactions were subjected to TCRbeta CDR3 sequencing. Fresh whole blood from 9 to 11 HLA-typed healthy donors was used as the source from which PBMCs were isolated. To map where alloreactive clones came from, CD4+ non-regulatory T cells in the unstimulated state were FACS-sorted. From the cysteine up to the phenylalanine, the CDR3 has a length of 16 residues. Only CDR3 DNA is held: 48 bases, read in frame from base 1. V loses 3 bases, J loses 5 bases, and the germline ends lie 19 bases apart. The germline V gene (reference sequence) sets CDR1 to LNHDA and CDR2 to SQIVND. The library was generated by the immunoSEQ multiplex PCR assay. Some 100,000 TCR templates per sample were assayed by the deep sequencing platform. Genomic DNA extracted from sorted T cells was used for TCRbeta CDR3 sequencing. From the authors' description of their analysis: The R programming language was used for clonal analysis of the TCRbeta CDR3 data. Alloreactive CD4+ and CD8+ clones were defined by comparing unstimulated samples with post-reaction CFSE-low samples. By matching sequences to the repertoires of sorted unstimulated Treg and non-Treg cells, each alloreactive CD4+ clone was assigned a regulatory or non-regulatory origin. TCRdb stores this immuneACCESS table with in-frame sequences only. Part of the clones is absent; in the studies checked, under half of the shortfall reflects unresolved V genes, and no reason is known for the rest. Clone size and the V and J calls come from that table; the DNA yielded D and trimming. This sample holds 99,000 or so clones; roughly 94% were observed only once. Approximately 1.5% of the sample lies in the top ten.

Concerning this clone itself: It lacks a known antigen. No qualities accompany the bases; no much larger clone lies one base away.

Here the chain combines TRBV19 and TRBJ1-2; the D gene assignment is ambiguous. This TCR came from a human donor in good health. The sample comprised non-Treg CD4+ T cells sorted from blood. Reading the label with the study, this specimen's cell subset or site is: FACS-sorted unstimulated CD4+ non-regulatory T cells. The CDR3 here reads CASSIFPGAGLYGYTF. In nucleotide form, the sequence is TGTGCCAGTAGTATCTTCCCCGGTGCAGGTTTATATGGCTACACCTTC.